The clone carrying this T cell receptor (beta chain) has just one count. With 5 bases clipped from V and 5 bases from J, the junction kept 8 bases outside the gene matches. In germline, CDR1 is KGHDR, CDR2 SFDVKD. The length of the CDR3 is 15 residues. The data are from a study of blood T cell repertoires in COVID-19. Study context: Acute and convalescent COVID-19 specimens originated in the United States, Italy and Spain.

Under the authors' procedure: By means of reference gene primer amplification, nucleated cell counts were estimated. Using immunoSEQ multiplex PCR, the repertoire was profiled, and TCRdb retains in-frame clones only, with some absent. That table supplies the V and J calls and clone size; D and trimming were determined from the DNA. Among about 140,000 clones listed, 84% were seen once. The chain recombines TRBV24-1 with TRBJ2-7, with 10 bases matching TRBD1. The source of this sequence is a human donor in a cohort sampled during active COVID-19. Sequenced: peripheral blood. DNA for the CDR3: TGTGCCACCAGTGGTGGGACAGGGGCGGGGAACGAGCAGTACTTC. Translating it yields CATSGGTGAGNEQYF.